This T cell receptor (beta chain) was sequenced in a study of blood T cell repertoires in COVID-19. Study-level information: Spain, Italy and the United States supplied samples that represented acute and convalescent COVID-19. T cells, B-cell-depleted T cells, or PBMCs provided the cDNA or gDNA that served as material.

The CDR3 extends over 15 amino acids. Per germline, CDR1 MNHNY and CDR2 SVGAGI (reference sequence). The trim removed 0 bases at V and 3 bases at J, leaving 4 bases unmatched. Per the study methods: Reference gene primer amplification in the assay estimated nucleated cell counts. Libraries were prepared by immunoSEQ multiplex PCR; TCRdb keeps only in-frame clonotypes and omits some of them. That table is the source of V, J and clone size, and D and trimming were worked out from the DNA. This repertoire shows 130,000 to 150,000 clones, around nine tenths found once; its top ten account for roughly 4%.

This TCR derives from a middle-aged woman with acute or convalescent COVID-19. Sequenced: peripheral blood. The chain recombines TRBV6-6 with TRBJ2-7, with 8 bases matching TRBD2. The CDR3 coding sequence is TGTGCCAGCAGTTACTCAAGCGGGGGACTCTACGAGCAGTACTTC. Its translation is CASSYSSGGLYEQYF.